The present T cell receptor (beta chain) was sequenced within a study of response to subunit inactivated influenza vaccine. Study-level points and caveats: Every seasonal influenza vaccination brings in few new T cells, the authors suggested.

MiXCR was run by TCRdb on the RT-PCR reads, yielding one entry per CDR3 protein. The sample holds 500,000 to 600,000 distinct CDR3 sequences, 12% to 15% seen once. This clonotype was seen a few times. Its antigen is not known. CDR3 length: 16 residues. Germline CDR1 SNHLY, CDR2 FYNNEI. The V end lost 7 bases, the J end lost 0 bases, and 16 bases lay between the germline ends. This chain links TRBV2 with TRBJ2-1, with D possibly being TRBD2 (5 bases). The clonotype comes from a man aged 50 or older who received an inactivated influenza vaccine. Sequenced here: PBMCs from blood, sampled roughly 13 days after vaccination. CDR3 nucleotide sequence: TGTGCCAGCAAACAAAGACTATCCTCCTCCTACAATGAGCAGTTCTTC. Its protein is CASKQRLSSSYNEQFF.